Below are 27 T cell receptor beta chains sequenced from a single sample in a study of T cell responses to AZD1222 COVID-19 vaccine. This table comes from immunoSEQ multiplex PCR, and its TCRdb copy is limited to in-frame clones, with some not included. There are approximately 140,000 clones in the sample; 82% occur only once, and roughly 4.3% lies in the top ten. This sample comprised peripheral blood, obtained on day 0 of MenACWY control vaccination. The source of these receptors is an adult in good health.

The chain combines TRBV5-1 with TRBJ1-5; D may be TRBD1 (5 bases). The CDR3 is made up of 14 amino acids. V gave up 4 bases and J gave up 7 bases, with 15 bases separating them. The V gene's germline CDR1 is SGHRS and CDR2 YFSETQ. The DNA for the CDR3 is TGCGCCAGCAGCCCCCGGGAGGGGCAACAGCCCCAGCATTTT. Translated, it gives CASSPREGQQPQHF.

The chain has TRBV6-1 and TRBJ2-7, with D perhaps TRBD1 (5 bases). Germline CDR1 and CDR2: MNHNS and SASEGT. Trimming left V 3 bases short and J 4 bases short, with 13 bases between. This CDR3 comprises 14 residues. CDR3 DNA: TGTGCCAGCAGTGATTTTGGGGCACCATACGAGCAGTACGTC. Protein product: CASSDFGAPYEQYV.

This clone was seen only a few times. The chain combines TRBV11-3 with TRBJ2-3; D unresolved. This CDR3 is built from 13 residues. Germline V gene sequence: CDR1 SGHNT, CDR2 YENEEA. With 1 base removed from V and 6 bases from J, the gap between germline ends came to 8 bases. This chain's CDR3 is CASSLGNGDTQYF. CDR3 DNA: TGTGCCAGCAGCTTAGGAAACGGCGATACGCAGTATTTT.

This chain connects TRBV5-1 to TRBJ2-1, with TRBD1 as a possible D gene (6 bases). V was shortened by 4 bases and J by 5 bases, with 7 bases between the two germline ends. This CDR3 region has 12 residues. CDR1 is SGHRS, CDR2 YFSETQ, per germline. The CDR3 loop reads CASSDRHNEQFF. The CDR3, as DNA: TGCGCCAGCAGCGACAGGCACAATGAGCAGTTCTTC.

The chain couples TRBV28 to TRBJ2-3; 8 nucleotides align to TRBD1. Losses at the gene ends were 6 bases for V and 4 bases for J; bases not matched to a gene: 3. The CDR3 runs 13 residues. The germline V gene encodes CDR1 MDHEN and CDR2 SYDVKM. In DNA form, the CDR3 reads TGTGCCAGCAGGTTACAGGGGGCAGATACGCAGTATTTT. Its translation: CASRLQGADTQYF.

The CDR3 region is CASSPWGGATPETQYF. CDR3 coding DNA: TGCGCCAGCAGCCCGTGGGGGGGGGCCACCCCAGAGACCCAGTACTTC. The J gene is TRBJ2-5, the V gene TRBV5-1; weak D call: TRBD2 (7 bases). Germline CDR1 and CDR2: SGHRS and YFSETQ. The germline V and J ends were trimmed by 4 bases and 4 bases, with 20 bases remaining between them. CDR3 size: 16 residues.

Note on this clone: Other nucleotide sequences in the sample specify the same CDR3. This chain uses TRBV7-9 with TRBJ1-1; D is unclear. The ends were cut back, 1 base at V and 1 base at J, with 7 bases in the middle. The CDR3 is 14 residues long. Germline V lookup: CDR1 SEHNR, CDR2 FQNEAQ (reference sequence). The CDR3: CASSLVAENTEAFF. For the CDR3, the DNA is TGTGCCAGCAGCTTAGTGGCGGAGAACACTGAAGCTTTCTTT.

The rearrangement links TRBV2 to TRBJ1-1, with 10 bases aligning to TRBD1. CDR3 length: 16 amino acids. The germline gives CDR1 SNHLY, CDR2 FYNNEI. Trimming at V came to 4 bases and at J to 1 base, leaving 6 bases not matched to a gene. The CDR3 loop is CASSGDRGLSNTEAFF. In nucleotides, the CDR3 is TGTGCCAGCAGTGGGGACAGGGGTCTCTCGAACACTGAAGCTTTCTTT.

The chain carries TRBV20-1 and TRBJ1-1; 7 nucleotides match TRBD1. Germline lookup yields CDR1 DFQATT and CDR2 SNEGSKA (reference sequence). The V segment lost 6 bases and the J segment 8 bases; nucleotides outside the gene matches: 6. The length of the CDR3 is 11 residues. CDR3 sequence (DNA): TGCAGTGCCATTGGACAGGCCGAAGCTTTCTTT. Its protein product is CSAIGQAEAFF.

V and J are TRBV5-1 and TRBJ1-6, with D possibly being TRBD1 (5 bases). The CDR3 has 13 residues. Trimming took 0 bases from V and 10 from J, leaving 8 bases between them. Germline V gives CDR1 SGHRS, CDR2 YFSETQ. This CDR3 reads CASSLDRRSPLHF. As DNA, the CDR3 is TGCGCCAGCAGCTTGGACAGGCGATCACCCCTCCACTTT.

The genes are TRBV24-1 and TRBJ2-2, with 9 bases matching TRBD1. CDR1 and CDR2 (germline): KGHDR, SFDVKD. V lost 4 bases to trimming and J lost 5 bases; unmatched junction nucleotides: 4. This CDR3 is built from 15 residues. CDR3 bases: TGTGCCACCAGTGAAACGGGACAGGGAACCGGGGAGCTGTTTTTT. It is translated as CATSETGQGTGELFF.

The genes are TRBV5-5 and TRBJ2-7; 11 positions agree with TRBD1. Germline CDR1 is SGHKS and CDR2 is YYEKEE (reference sequence). Losses at the gene ends were 0 bases for V and 3 bases for J; bases not matched to a gene: 2. This CDR3 comprises 15 residues. The CDR3 is CASSLGTGGNYEQYV. Written as DNA, the CDR3 is TGTGCCAGCAGCTTGGGGACAGGGGGCAACTACGAGCAGTACGTC.

The chain links TRBV7-9 to TRBJ2-2; 7 bases are shared with TRBD1. CDR3 length: 17 amino acids. With V trimmed by 5 bases and J by 5 bases, 14 bases remained unmatched. Germline lookup yields CDR1 SEHNR and CDR2 FQNEAQ (reference sequence). CDR3 DNA sequence: TGTGCCAGCAGCCCATCCCTGACAGGGCCCTCGACCGGGGAGCTGTTTTTT. It translates to CASSPSLTGPSTGELFF.

The V and J genes are TRBV3-1 (or the pseudogene TRBV3-2) and TRBJ1-5; D perhaps matches TRBD1 (5 bases). The CDR3 is 15 amino acids. Per the germline V gene, CDR1 is LGHDT and CDR2 is YNNKEL (reference sequence). Trimming shortened V by 0 bases and J by 6 bases, and 12 bases separated the two germline ends. The CDR3 nucleotides read TGTGCCAGCAGCCAAGACAGTACAGGAAGTCAGCCCCAGCATTTT. Translating gives CASSQDSTGSQPQHF.

The V gene is TRBV15, the J gene TRBJ1-2, with D maybe TRBD1 (6 bases). Germline assignment: CDR1 LNHNV and CDR2 YYDKDF (reference sequence). The CDR3 has 11 amino acids. Between the trimmed V and J ends, which lost 8 bases and 8 bases, there was a span of 12 bases. CDR3 sequence (DNA): TGTGCCACCTCTGGGGGCTTCGGCTACACCTTC. It encodes CATSGGFGYTF.

The CDR3 region is CASSTQGPGELFF. The CDR3 bases are TGTGCCAGCAGCACACAGGGACCCGGGGAGCTGTTTTTT. V and J are TRBV7-3 and TRBJ2-2, with a tentative D call TRBD1 (6 bases). V was trimmed by 5 bases and J by 6 bases, leaving 10 bases between them. The CDR3 is 13 residues long. CDR1 SGHTA and CDR2 FQGTGA come from the germline V gene.

The chain employs TRBV5-4 and TRBJ2-7; D ambiguous. The CDR3 spans 14 residues. The germline V gene encodes CDR1 SGHNT and CDR2 YYREEE (reference sequence). Trimming removed 1 base at V and 2 bases at J, with 10 bases between. The CDR3 protein is CASSLFGSTYEQYF. The CDR3 nucleotides read TGTGCCAGCAGCTTGTTTGGCAGCACCTACGAGCAGTACTTC. Full variable domain (rest looked up from reference TRBV5-4 and TRBJ2-7): ETGVTQSPTHLIKTRGQQVTLRCSSQSGHNTVSWYQQALGQGPQFIFQYYREEENGRGNFPPRFSGLQFPNYSSELNVNALELDDSALYLCASSLFGSTYEQYFGPGTRLTVT.

The sample holds one count of this clone. The chain uses TRBV28 and TRBJ2-1; 7 bases fit TRBD1. The CDR3 runs to 17 residues. Losses at the gene ends were 7 bases for V and 0 bases for J; bases not matched to a gene: 12. Germline CDR1 MDHEN, CDR2 SYDVKM. The CDR3 spells CASIASGYRGSYNEQFF. CDR3 DNA sequence: TGTGCCAGCATCGCCTCGGGGTACAGGGGCTCCTACAATGAGCAGTTCTTC. Full variable domain (outside the CDR3, taken from reference TRBV28 and TRBJ2-1): DVKVTQSSRYLVKRTGEKVFLECVQDMDHENMFWYRQDPGLGLRLIYFSYDVKMKEKGDIPEGYSVSREKKERFSLILESASTNQTSMYLCASIASGYRGSYNEQFFGPGTRLTVL.

The chain uses TRBV5-1 and TRBJ1-3; no definite D call. Germline V gene lookup returns CDR1 SGHRS and CDR2 YFSETQ. The CDR3 totals 12 residues. Trimming removed 0 bases at V and 7 bases at J, with 5 bases between. Here the CDR3 DNA reads TGCGCCAGCAGCTTGGGAGAGAACACCATATATTTT. This codes for CASSLGENTIYF. The full variable domain, in which reference TRBV5-1 and TRBJ1-3 provide the parts outside the CDR3, is KAGVTQTPRYLIKTRGQQVTLSCSPISGHRSVSWYQQTPGQGLQFLFEYFSETQRNKGNFPGRFSGRQFSNSRSEMNVSTLELGDSALYLCASSLGENTIYFGEGSWLTVV.

V usage is TRBV7-3 and J usage is TRBJ2-1; D is undetermined. This CDR3 comprises 16 residues. Germline CDR1 reads SGHTA; CDR2 reads FQGTGA. Trimming removed 5 bases from V and 2 bases from J, with 16 bases in between. The CDR3 reads CASSPGSPAAYNEQFF. DNA of the CDR3: TGTGCCAGCAGCCCGGGCTCGCCAGCTGCCTACAATGAGCAGTTCTTC.

J is TRBJ1-1 and V is TRBV5-1; the match to TRBD1 covers 10 bases. Germline assignment: CDR1 SGHRS and CDR2 YFSETQ. CDR3 length equals 15 residues. V dropped 3 bases and J dropped 5; count of bases not matched to a gene: 7. CDR3 sequence: CASSSGTGEKTEAFF. CDR3 in DNA: TGCGCCAGCAGCTCTGGGACAGGGGAAAAAACTGAAGCTTTCTTT.

The J gene is TRBJ1-5, the V gene TRBV19, with D possibly TRBD1 on 5 matching bases. Per germline, CDR1 LNHDA and CDR2 SQIVND (reference sequence). Deletions cut 3 bases from V and 6 bases from J, with 18 bases between. This CDR3 is built from 16 residues. Here the CDR3 DNA reads TGTGCCAGTAGTATCGGTTCGGGCAGAACAGGTCAGCCCCAGCATTTT. Translation gives CASSIGSGRTGQPQHF.

The chain combines TRBV24-1 with TRBJ2-5; D not certain. The CDR3 is 14 residues long. V lost 4 bases, J lost 3 bases, and 11 bases lay in between. The germline CDR1 and CDR2 sequences are KGHDR and SFDVKD. The CDR3 region has the DNA TGTGCCACCAGTGACCCCGGACGGAAAGAGACCCAGTACTTC. Translating gives CATSDPGRKETQYF.

This chain connects TRBV24-1 to TRBJ2-2, with 7 nucleotides matching TRBD1. Germline V CDR1 and CDR2: KGHDR, SFDVKD. CDR3 length: 13 amino acids. The J segment lost 3 bases and the V segment lost 8 bases, leaving 2 bases of the junction unmatched. The CDR3 here is CATTGTDTGELFF. The CDR3, as DNA: TGTGCCACCACCGGGACAGACACCGGGGAGCTGTTTTTT.

This rearrangement joins TRBV7-9 to TRBJ1-2; tentatively, D is TRBD1 (6 bases). This CDR3 has 14 residues. From germline, CDR1 is SEHNR and CDR2 FQNEAQ (reference sequence). Trimming left V 4 bases short and J 7 bases short, with 16 bases between. The CDR3 coding sequence is TGTGCCAGCAGCTCTGAACAGGGTCAGGGTGGCTACACCTTC. Residues: CASSSEQGQGGYTF.

About this clone: The conserved phenylalanine or tryptophan is not found at the CDR3 terminus, so this likely reflects a read error. The DNA is left out, because the CDR3 cannot be placed on it with certainty; the CDR3 is given as TCRdb lists it. The rearrangement links TRBV12-3 or TRBV12-4 to TRBJ2-3; the table's TRBD1 call for D was not verified on the DNA. The CDR3 numbers 12 amino acids, ends counted. CDR3 sequence reads: CASSFEAEVGQV.

This sequence joins TRBV7-3 and TRBJ2-3; D call uncertain. V was cut by 5 bases and J by 7 bases, with 4 bases left in between. This CDR3 contains 10 residues. The germline V gene has CDR1 SGHTA and CDR2 FQGTGA. Here the CDR3 DNA reads TGTGCCAGCAGCCCTCATACGCAGTATTTT. Encoded protein: CASSPHTQYF.